The 9 T cell receptor beta chains reported below all come from one sample, sequenced in a study of EBV T-cell therapy then PD-1 blockade in nasopharyngeal carcinoma. No antigen has been identified for these receptors. Treatment specified: AdE1-LMPpoly-expanded autologous EBV-specific T-cell therapy followed by anti-PD-1 nivolumab. Profiling relied on immunoSEQ multiplex PCR, and the TCRdb table lists in-frame clones only, not all of them. There are about 24,000 clones in the sample; nearly 85% occur only once, and around 30% lies in the top ten. The specimen was CD8+ T cells from blood, collected at roughly day 61 from a patient whose treatment included autologous EBV-specific T cells and nivolumab. These receptors all come from a man in his forties with nasopharyngeal carcinoma.

The CDR3: CASSIGWMAEAFF. CDR3 in DNA: TGTGCCAGTAGTATAGGATGGATGGCTGAAGCTTTCTTT. The chain has TRBV19 and TRBJ1-1; D not resolved. This CDR3 has 13 residues. V was trimmed by 1 base and J by 6 bases, leaving 9 bases between them. From germline, CDR1 is LNHDA and CDR2 SQIVND (reference sequence).

This clone was found a few times. The chain recombines TRBV2 with TRBJ1-6; D is uncertain. This CDR3 region has 14 residues. Trimming left V 4 bases short and J 11 bases short, with 15 bases between. Germline loops: CDR1 SNHLY, CDR2 FYNNEI. The CDR3 is CASSAGTFIAPLHF. The CDR3 DNA follows: TGTGCCAGCAGTGCCGGCACGTTCATCGCACCCCTCCACTTT.

The chain recombines TRBV19 with TRBJ2-7; no definite D call. V was pared by 1 base and J by 2 bases, with 6 bases between. The CDR3 loop spans 13 amino acids. Germline values: CDR1 LNHDA, CDR2 SQIVND (reference sequence). The CDR3 sequence is CASSIAVTYEQYF. The CDR3 nucleotides are TGTGCCAGTAGTATAGCTGTAACCTACGAGCAGTACTTC.

The gene calls are TRBV18 and TRBJ1-2, with D hard to call. Germline lookup yields CDR1 KGHSH and CDR2 LQKENI. The V and J ends lost 4 bases and 0 bases respectively, with 15 bases between them. The CDR3 sequence is 16 residues long. The CDR3 loop is CASSLGQPQANYGYTF. The CDR3, as DNA: TGTGCCAGCTCACTAGGCCAGCCCCAGGCTAACTATGGCTACACCTTC.

This CDR3 reads CASSLGEGATEAFF. CDR3 in DNA: TGTGCCAGCAGCTTAGGGGAGGGGGCTACTGAAGCTTTCTTT. The V call is TRBV13, the J call TRBJ1-1, with 7 bases lining up with TRBD1. The trim removed 0 bases at V and 5 bases at J, leaving 3 bases unmatched. Germline V gives CDR1 PRHDT, CDR2 FYEKMQ (reference sequence). This CDR3 is built from 14 residues.

This chain connects TRBV4-2 to TRBJ2-7; possibly TRBD1 or TRBD2 for D (5 bases each). The germline CDR1 and CDR2 sequences are LGHNA and YNFKEQ. CDR3 length: 12 residues. Deletions cut 0 bases from V and 7 bases from J, with 7 bases between. The CDR3 DNA sequence: TGTGCCAGCAGCCAAGAAGGGGAGGAGCAGTACTTC. It is translated as CASSQEGEEQYF.

This chain joins TRBV25-1 and TRBJ1-5, with a possible D match to TRBD1 (5 bases). The CDR3 sequence is 14 residues long. Germline-derived CDR1 and CDR2 are MGHDK and SYGVNS. V lost 5 bases and J lost 2, with 10 bases in between. CDR3 amino acids: CASSNRWGNQPQHF. The CDR3 region has the DNA TGTGCCAGCAGTAACAGGTGGGGCAATCAGCCCCAGCATTTT.

This clone is deemed medium-sized. In DNA form, the CDR3 reads TGTGCCAGCAGCAAAAGAGGGGTCCCGACAGGGGAAAACGGGGAGCTGTTTTTT. Amino acid sequence: CASSKRGVPTGENGELFF. The chain links TRBV21-1 to TRBJ2-2; the table's TRBD1 call for D was not verified on the DNA. TRBV21-1 counts as a pseudogene. This CDR3 region has 18 residues.

This chain uses TRBV4-3 with TRBJ1-1; the D is unclear. Germline V gene data show CDR1 as LGHNA and CDR2 as YSLEER. The V and J ends lost 3 bases and 4 bases respectively, with 9 bases between them. This CDR3 has 13 amino acids. This chain's CDR3 is CASSQDGGTEAFF. CDR3 sequence (DNA): TGCGCCAGCAGCCAGGACGGAGGCACTGAAGCTTTCTTT.